A selection of T cell receptor beta chains follows, all from one sample in a study of blood T cell repertoires in COVID-19. Measured with immunoSEQ multiplex PCR; TCRdb has only the in-frame clones, and not every one. The repertoire consists of about 230,000 clones, with approximately 90% occurring once and the leading ten covering around 10%. Sequenced input: peripheral blood. The receptors shown here come from a man aged 45-65 years with COVID-19, enrolled during active disease. Both conserved end residues are part of each CDR3.

j_call v_call cdr3_length cdr3_aa
TRBJ1-6 TRBV14 13 CASSPGGASPLHF
TRBJ2-7 TRBV19 15 CASTSRDRGIYEQYF
TRBJ2-1 TRBV9 15 CASSPSGGLYNEQFF
TRBJ2-3 TRBV12-3/TRBV12-4 12 CASTFQTDTQYF
TRBJ2-3 TRBV7-6 15 CASSTPSARTDTQYF
TRBJ2-5 TRBV7-3 14 CASSLGRGQETQYF
TRBJ1-2 TRBV6-5 13 CASRQGQGGGYTF
TRBJ2-7 TRBV5-4 14 CASSSPGGHYEQYF
TRBJ2-2 TRBV19 15 CASSIGGNPTGELFF
TRBJ2-7 TRBV19 18 CASSIGEYGGRANYEQYF
TRBJ2-7 TRBV29-1 15 CSVEATGTGYYEQYF
TRBJ1-1 TRBV19 14 CASSIVAGSAEAFF
TRBJ2-1 TRBV9 16 CASSASWGGVYNEQFF
TRBJ2-5 TRBV10-3 11 CAISESGAQYF
TRBJ2-7 TRBV6-5 13 CASSQGARNEQYF
TRBJ1-6 TRBV7-9 13 CASSGGKDSPLHF
TRBJ1-1 TRBV18 16 CASSPLRQRENTEAFF